This T cell receptor (beta chain) was profiled in a study of identical twins. Study-wide results and limits: Recombination models fit unrelated individuals' TCR alpha sharing but underestimated twins'. Its conclusions, products of cross-sectional statistical analysis, did not come from following the same donors.

Every one of the donors was a healthy Caucasian. Template switching (which added a universal primer site) was used, and cDNA carried unique molecular identifiers. TCRdb recomputed calls from the 5' RACE reads with MiXCR, one row per CDR3 protein. The data hold roughly 260,000 distinct CDR3 sequences, with 7% to 8.5% observed a single time. This CDR3 has 14 amino acids. CDR1 is MNHEY, CDR2 SMNVEV, per germline (reference sequence). Trimming pared 5 bases from V and 4 bases from J, leaving 12 bases between. About this clonotype: Its specificity is unknown.

This sample also appeared in a second study, on yellow fever vaccine responses in identical twins.

V gene TRBV27 combines with J gene TRBJ2-1, with D uncertain. The sequence was obtained from a woman aged 18 to 35 in good health. Sequencing was done on a sample of CD8+ T cells sorted from blood. The CDR3 bases are TGTGCCAGCAGTCCCCTACGCGTTTACAATGAGCAGTTCTTC. It is translated as CASSPLRVYNEQFF.